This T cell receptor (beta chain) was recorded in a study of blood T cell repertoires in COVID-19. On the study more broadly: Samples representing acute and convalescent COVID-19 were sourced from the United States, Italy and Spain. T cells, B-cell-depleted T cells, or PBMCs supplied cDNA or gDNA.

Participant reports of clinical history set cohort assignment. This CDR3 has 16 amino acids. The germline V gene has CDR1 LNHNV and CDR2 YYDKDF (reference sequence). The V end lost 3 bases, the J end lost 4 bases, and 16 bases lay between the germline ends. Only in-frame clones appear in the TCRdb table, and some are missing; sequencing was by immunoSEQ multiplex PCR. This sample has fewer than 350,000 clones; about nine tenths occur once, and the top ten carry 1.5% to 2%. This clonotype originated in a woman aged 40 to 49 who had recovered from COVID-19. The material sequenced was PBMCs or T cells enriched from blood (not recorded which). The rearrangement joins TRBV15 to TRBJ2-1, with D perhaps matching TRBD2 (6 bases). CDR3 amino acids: CATSSGGAAGYNEQFF. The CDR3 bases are TGTGCCACCAGCAGCGGCGGGGCGGCAGGGTACAATGAGCAGTTCTTC.